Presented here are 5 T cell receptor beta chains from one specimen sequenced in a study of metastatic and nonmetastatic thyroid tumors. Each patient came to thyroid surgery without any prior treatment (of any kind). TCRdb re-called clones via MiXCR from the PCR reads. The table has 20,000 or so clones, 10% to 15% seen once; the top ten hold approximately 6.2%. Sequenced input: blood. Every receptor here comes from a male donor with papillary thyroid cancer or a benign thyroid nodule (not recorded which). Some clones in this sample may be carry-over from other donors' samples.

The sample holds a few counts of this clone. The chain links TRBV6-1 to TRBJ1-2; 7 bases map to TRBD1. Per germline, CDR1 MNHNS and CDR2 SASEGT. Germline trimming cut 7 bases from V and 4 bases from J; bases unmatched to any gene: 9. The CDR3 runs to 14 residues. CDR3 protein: CASTYGGQAYGYTF. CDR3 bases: TGTGCCAGCACCTACGGTGGACAGGCCTATGGCTACACCTTC.

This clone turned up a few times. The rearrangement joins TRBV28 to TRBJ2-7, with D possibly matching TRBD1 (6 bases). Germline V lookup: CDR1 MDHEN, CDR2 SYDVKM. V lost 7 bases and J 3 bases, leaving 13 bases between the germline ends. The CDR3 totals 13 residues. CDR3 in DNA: TGTGCCAGCAAGTCAGGGGCCCTCTACGAGCAGTACTTC. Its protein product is CASKSGALYEQYF.

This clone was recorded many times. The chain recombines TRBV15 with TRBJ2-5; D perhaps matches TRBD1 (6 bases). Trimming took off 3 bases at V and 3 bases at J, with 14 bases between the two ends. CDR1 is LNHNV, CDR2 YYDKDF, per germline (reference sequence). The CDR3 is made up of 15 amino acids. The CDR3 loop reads CATSRFTGTEETQYF. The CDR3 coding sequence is TGTGCCACCAGCAGGTTCACAGGGACCGAAGAGACCCAGTACTTC.

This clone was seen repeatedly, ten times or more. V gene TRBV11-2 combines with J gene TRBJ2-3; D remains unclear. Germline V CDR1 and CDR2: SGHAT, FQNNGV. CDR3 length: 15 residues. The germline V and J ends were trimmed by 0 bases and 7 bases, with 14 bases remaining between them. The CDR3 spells CASSLDLQFWNTQYF. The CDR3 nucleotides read TGTGCCAGCAGCTTAGACTTGCAGTTTTGGAATACGCAGTATTTT.

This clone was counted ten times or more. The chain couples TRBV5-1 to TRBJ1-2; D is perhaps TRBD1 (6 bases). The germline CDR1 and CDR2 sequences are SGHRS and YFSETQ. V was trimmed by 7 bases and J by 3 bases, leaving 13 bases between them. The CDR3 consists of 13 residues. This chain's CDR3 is CASAADSDYGYTF. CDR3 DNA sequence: TGCGCCAGCGCGGCGGACAGTGACTATGGCTACACCTTC.